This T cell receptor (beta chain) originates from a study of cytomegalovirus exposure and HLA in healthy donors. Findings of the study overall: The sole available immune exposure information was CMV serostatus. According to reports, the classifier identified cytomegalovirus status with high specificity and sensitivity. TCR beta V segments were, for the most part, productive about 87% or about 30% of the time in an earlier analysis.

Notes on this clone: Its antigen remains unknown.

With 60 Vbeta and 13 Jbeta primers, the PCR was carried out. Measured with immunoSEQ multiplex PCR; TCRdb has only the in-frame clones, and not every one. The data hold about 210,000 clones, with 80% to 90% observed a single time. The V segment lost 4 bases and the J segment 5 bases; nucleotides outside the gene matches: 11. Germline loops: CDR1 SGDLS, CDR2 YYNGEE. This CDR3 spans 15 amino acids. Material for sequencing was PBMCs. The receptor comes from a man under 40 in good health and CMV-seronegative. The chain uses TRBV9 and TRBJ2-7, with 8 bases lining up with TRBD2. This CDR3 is CASSPSGLVQNEQYF. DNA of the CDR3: TGTGCCAGCAGCCCCTCGGGACTAGTTCAAAACGAGCAGTACTTC.